This T cell receptor (beta chain) was recorded in a study of T cell responses to AZD1222 COVID-19 vaccine. The assay was immunoSEQ multiplex PCR, and TCRdb's table has in-frame clones only and misses some. Of roughly 120,000 clones in the sample, about 90% were seen once. Germline lookup yields CDR1 SGHNT and CDR2 YENEEA. With V trimmed by 4 bases and J by 8 bases, 6 bases remained unmatched. The CDR3 loop spans 15 amino acids. Regarding the study as a whole: A mostly white British donor set with more females was recruited, and clonal diversity was possibly underestimated. Researchers took repertoire samples only after the peak T cell response had come. Spike-specific TCR depth and breadth grew after two AZD1222 doses.

A note on this clone: Its cognate antigen is unknown.

The TCR was taken from an adult in good health. The sample in question was peripheral blood, obtained on day 0 of AZD1222 vaccination. This sequence joins TRBV11-3 and TRBJ2-1, with 12 bases matching TRBD1. The CDR3 region is CASSSSGTGGDEQFF. CDR3 DNA: TGTGCCAGCAGCTCGTCCGGGACAGGGGGCGATGAGCAGTTCTTC.